This T cell receptor (beta chain) was profiled in a study of cytomegalovirus exposure and HLA in healthy donors. Study-wide background: Early on, a data release was issued that held about 85 million unique TCRs from HLA-typed donors. Study conclusions and caveats: Only CMV serostatus was available as immune exposure information. For TCR beta chains, V- and J-gene trimming was later linked to a missense DCLRE1C variant.

With 60 Vbeta and 13 Jbeta primers, the PCR was carried out. This table comes from immunoSEQ multiplex PCR, and its TCRdb copy is limited to in-frame clones, with some not included. The table records around 110,000 clones, about 74% of them present only once. CDR3 size: 14 residues. Germline V gives CDR1 MGHRA, CDR2 YSYEKL. V was pared by 2 bases and J by 3 bases, with 7 bases between. Of note for this clone: Its antigen remains unknown.

The chain is built from TRBV4-1 and TRBJ2-2, with a tentative D call TRBD1 (5 bases). The receptor comes from a woman between 40 and 50 years old in good health and CMV-seropositive. Material: PBMCs. In DNA form, the CDR3 reads TGCGCCAGCAGCCAACCCAGGGACACCGGGGAGCTGTTTTTT. It codes for CASSQPRDTGELFF.